This T cell receptor (beta chain) was identified during a study of spatial heterogeneity in lung cancer (dated by TCRdb to the late 2010s). Background for the entire study: Beta-chain transcripts were consistently detected in greater numbers than alpha-chain transcripts, which likely reflects a higher abundance of beta-chain transcripts. In tumor regions, TCR transcript counts showed a strong correlation with a T cell transcriptional module score derived from matched bulk RNA-seq. In the raw uncorrected reads, each unique combination of TCR and UMI appeared on average more than ten times. In non-small cell lung cancer, the study quantitatively compared TCR alpha and beta repertoires across several tumor regions, matched nontumor lung, and blood. Nonsynonymous mutation counts, determined by whole-exome sequencing of tumor tissue, were related to features of the TCR repertoire. At surgery, both alpha and beta chains were TCR-sequenced in about 200 tumor regions, approximately 64 matched nontumor lung samples and around 50 PBMC samples. Results the study describes overall, beyond this receptor: The number of expanded intratumoral alpha and beta TCRs correlated with the tumor nonsynonymous mutation count. The count of ubiquitous expanded TCRs correlated with the count of ubiquitous nonsynonymous mutations, and the count of regional expanded TCRs correlated with the count of regional nonsynonymous mutations. TCR-seq coverage of tumor T cells was estimated at only approximately 7% for alpha chains and about 14% for beta chains. Confirming at a functional level the hypothesis that regional TCRs recognize regional mutations was considered to require additional single-cell paired TCR alpha and beta sequencing.

The time point label of this sample denotes: sample taken at primary tumor resection. The donors were around 69 patients from the lung TRACERx cohort who had early-stage, untreated non-small cell lung cancer. For TCR sequencing, whole RNA was extracted from tumor and nontumor lung tissue, or from cryopreserved PBMC samples, and no cell sorting was done. Patients were selected for TCR sequencing only if sufficient RNA was available from at least two tumor regions. A lung pathologist reviewed the tumor and adjacent nontumor lung specimens before the specimens were selected. Library preparation used 5' RACE. Reads for this sample came from a NextSeq 500. To allow correction of PCR and sequencing errors, the TCR library protocol tagged every TCR cDNA molecule with a unique molecular identifier. As for the original processing: TCR identification, UMI-based error correction and CDR3 extraction were performed with Decombinator tools. Expanded TCRs were defined as those above a frequency of 2 per 1,000, corresponding to the top 1% of the tumor frequency distribution. Expanded tumor TCRs were classed as regional if statistically deemed absent (corrected P<0.05) from at least one tumor region, otherwise ubiquitous. Renyi diversity was computed with the R vegan package after each repertoire had been subsampled 100 times to 5,000 TCRs. To build CDR3 similarity networks, amino acid triplet string-kernel similarity was used, and CDR3s were connected when their pairwise similarity was above 0.82. The public reads were run again by TCRdb, first through fastp at Q25 and then through MiXCR, and only productive beta chains were kept. Every entry covers one CDR3 protein and lists the most common genes and DNA from its rows. The V and J calls come from TCRdb's annotation, not from the publication. A total of more than 10,000 distinct CDR3 sequences appear in this sample, approximately 11% of them only once. 39% of the sample rests with the top ten.

The germline V gene encodes CDR1 MNHEY and CDR2 SVGEGT. V and J lose 6 bases and 6 bases, and a span of 17 bases separates them. There are 14 amino acids in the CDR3, from cysteine to phenylalanine inclusive. The DNA shown is the 42-base CDR3, in frame from base 1. This clonotype came up a few times. The clone's antigen remains unknown. The input lacks base qualities; no much larger clone sits a single base away. The receptor was derived from a male donor with early-stage non-small cell lung cancer. Sample: lung tumor tissue, taken at surgery. Recombination linked TRBV6-2 or TRBV6-3 to TRBJ1-2, with TRBD1 tentatively as D gene (6 bases match). The nucleotide sequence is TGTGCCAGCAGCTTTGGACAGTTCGGGAATGGCTACACCTTC. Its translation is CASSFGQFGNGYTF.